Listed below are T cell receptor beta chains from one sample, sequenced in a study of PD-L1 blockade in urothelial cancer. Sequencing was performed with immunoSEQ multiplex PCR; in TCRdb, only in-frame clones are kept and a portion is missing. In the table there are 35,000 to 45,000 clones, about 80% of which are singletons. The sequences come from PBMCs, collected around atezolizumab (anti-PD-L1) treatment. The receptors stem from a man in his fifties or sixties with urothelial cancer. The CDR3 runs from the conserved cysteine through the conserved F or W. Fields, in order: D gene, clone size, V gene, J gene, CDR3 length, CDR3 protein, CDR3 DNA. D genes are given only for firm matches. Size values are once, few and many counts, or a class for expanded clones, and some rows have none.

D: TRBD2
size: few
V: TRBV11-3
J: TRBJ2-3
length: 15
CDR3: CASSLSGGASDTQYF
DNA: TGTGCCAGCAGCTTAAGCGGGGGGGCGTCGGATACGCAGTATTTT

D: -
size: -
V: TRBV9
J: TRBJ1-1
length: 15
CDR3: CASSVGPEGATEAFF
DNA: TGTGCCAGCAGCGTGGGTCCGGAAGGGGCCACTGAAGCTTTCTTT

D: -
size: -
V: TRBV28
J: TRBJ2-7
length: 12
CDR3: CASSPTDREQYF
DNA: TGTGCCAGCAGCCCCACTGACAGGGAGCAGTACTTC

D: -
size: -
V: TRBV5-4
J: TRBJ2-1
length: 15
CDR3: CASSLAAGVYNEQFF
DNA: TGTGCCAGCAGCTTGGCCGCAGGGGTATACAATGAGCAGTTCTTC

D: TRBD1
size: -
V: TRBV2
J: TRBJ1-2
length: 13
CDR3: CASRDRGNYGYTF
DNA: TGTGCCAGCCGGGACAGGGGTAACTATGGCTACACCTTC

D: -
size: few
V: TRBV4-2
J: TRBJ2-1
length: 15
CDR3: CASRAFGGPWHEQFF
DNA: TGTGCCAGCAGAGCTTTCGGGGGGCCTTGGCATGAGCAGTTCTTC

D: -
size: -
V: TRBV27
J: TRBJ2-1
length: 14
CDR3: CASSSRPGVNEQFF
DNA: TGTGCCAGCAGTTCTAGACCCGGGGTCAATGAGCAGTTCTTC

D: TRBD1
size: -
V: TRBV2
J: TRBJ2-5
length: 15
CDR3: CASSEGTGYSETQYF
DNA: TGTGCCAGCAGTGAAGGGACAGGGTATTCGGAGACCCAGTACTTC

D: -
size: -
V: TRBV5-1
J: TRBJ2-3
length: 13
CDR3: CASSKTDTDTQYF
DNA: TGCGCCAGCAGTAAGACAGACACAGATACGCAGTATTTT

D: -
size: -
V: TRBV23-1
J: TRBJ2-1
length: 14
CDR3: CASFREGHYNEQFF
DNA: TGCGCCAGCTTTAGGGAGGGACATTACAATGAGCAGTTCTTC

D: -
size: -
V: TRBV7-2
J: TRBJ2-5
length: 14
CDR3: CASSLASLGETQYF
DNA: TGTGCCAGCAGCTTAGCTTCACTAGGGGAGACCCAGTACTTC

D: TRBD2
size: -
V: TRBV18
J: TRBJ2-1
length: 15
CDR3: CASSFTGGSNNEQFF
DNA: TGTGCCAGCTCATTCACGGGGGGGAGTAACAATGAGCAGTTCTTC

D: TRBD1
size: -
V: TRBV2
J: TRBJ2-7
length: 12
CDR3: CASSSDRYEQYF
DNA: TGTGCCAGCAGTTCGGACAGGTACGAGCAGTACTTC

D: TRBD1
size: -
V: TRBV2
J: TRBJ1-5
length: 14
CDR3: CASRLQGSNQPQHF
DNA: TGTGCCAGCAGATTACAGGGGAGCAATCAGCCCCAGCATTTT

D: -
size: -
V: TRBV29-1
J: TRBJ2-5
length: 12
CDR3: CSDRGNQETQYF
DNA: TGCAGCGATAGGGGGAACCAAGAGACCCAGTACTTC

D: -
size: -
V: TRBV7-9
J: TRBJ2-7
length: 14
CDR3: CASSLAESGDEQYF
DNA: TGTGCCAGCAGCTTAGCGGAGAGTGGCGACGAGCAGTACTTC

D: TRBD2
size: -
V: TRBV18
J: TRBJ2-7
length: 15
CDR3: CASSPSGGPNHEQYF
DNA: TGTGCCAGCTCACCATCGGGGGGGCCCAACCACGAGCAGTACTTC

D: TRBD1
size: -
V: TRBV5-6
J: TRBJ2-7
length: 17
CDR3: CASSRFLRDRGSYEQYF
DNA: TGTGCCAGCAGCCGATTCCTCCGGGACAGGGGGAGCTACGAGCAGTACTTC

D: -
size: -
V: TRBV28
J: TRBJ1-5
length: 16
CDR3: CASSRPAGSSNQPQHF
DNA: TGTGCCAGCTCACGCCCGGCAGGGTCTAGCAATCAGCCCCAGCATTTT

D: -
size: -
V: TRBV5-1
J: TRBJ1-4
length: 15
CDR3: CASSLAGGTGEKLFF
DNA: TGCGCCAGCAGCTTGGCCGGGGGTACAGGCGAAAAACTGTTTTTT

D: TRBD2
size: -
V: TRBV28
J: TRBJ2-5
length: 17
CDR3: CASRRRTSGGAEETQYF
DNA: TGTGCCAGCAGGCGGAGGACTAGCGGGGGGGCCGAGGAGACCCAGTACTTC

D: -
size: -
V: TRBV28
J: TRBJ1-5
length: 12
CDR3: CASSLAGQPQHF
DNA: TGTGCCAGCAGTTTGGCTGGTCAGCCCCAGCATTTT

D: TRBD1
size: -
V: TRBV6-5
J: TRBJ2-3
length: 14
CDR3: CASSYSTVQGAQYF
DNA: TGTGCCAGCAGTTACTCGACAGTCCAGGGGGCGCAGTATTTT

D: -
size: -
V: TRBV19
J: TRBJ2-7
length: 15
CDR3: CASSIDFEGSYEQYF
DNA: TGTGCCAGTAGTATAGATTTCGAGGGATCCTACGAGCAGTACTTC

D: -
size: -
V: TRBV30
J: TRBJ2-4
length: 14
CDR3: CAWSIGGGVDIQYF
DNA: TGTGCCTGGAGTATAGGGGGGGGCGTAGACATTCAGTACTTC

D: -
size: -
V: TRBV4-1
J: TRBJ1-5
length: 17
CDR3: CASSQEKDKYSNQPQHF
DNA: TGCGCCAGCAGCCAAGAGAAGGACAAGTATAGCAATCAGCCCCAGCATTTT

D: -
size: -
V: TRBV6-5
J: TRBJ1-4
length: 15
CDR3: CASSLAGSPNEKLFF
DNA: TGTGCCAGCAGTTTGGCCGGGTCCCCGAATGAAAAACTGTTTTTT

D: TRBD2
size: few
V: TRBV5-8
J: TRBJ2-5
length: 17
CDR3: CASSLGLAGGPVETQYF
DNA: TGTGCCAGCAGCTTGGGACTAGCGGGGGGGCCAGTCGAGACCCAGTACTTC

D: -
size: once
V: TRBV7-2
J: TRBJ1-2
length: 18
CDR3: CASSQRGGGQGQNYGYTF
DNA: TGTGCCAGCAGCCAAAGGGGTGGTGGGCAGGGGCAGAACTATGGCTACACCTTC

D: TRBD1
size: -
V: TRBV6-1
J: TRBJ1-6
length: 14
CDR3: CASGWKQGNSPLHF
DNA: TGTGCCAGCGGATGGAAACAGGGGAATTCACCCCTCCACTTT

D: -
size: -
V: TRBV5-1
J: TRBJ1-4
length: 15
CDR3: CASSLFPERGEKLFF
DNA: TGCGCCAGCAGCTTATTCCCGGAACGGGGTGAAAAACTGTTTTTT

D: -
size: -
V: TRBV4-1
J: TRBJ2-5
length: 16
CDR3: CASSQEGAGSAETQYF
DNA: TGCGCCAGCAGCCAAGAGGGGGCAGGGAGTGCGGAGACCCAGTACTTC

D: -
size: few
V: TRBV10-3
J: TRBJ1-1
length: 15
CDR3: CAISDTSGQGTEAFF
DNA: TGTGCCATCAGTGATACCTCTGGACAAGGCACTGAAGCTTTCTTT

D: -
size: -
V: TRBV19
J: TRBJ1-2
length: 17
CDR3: CASSRQAQVVYAHGYTF
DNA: TGTGCCAGTAGCCGACAGGCCCAGGTCGTCTATGCCCATGGCTACACCTTC

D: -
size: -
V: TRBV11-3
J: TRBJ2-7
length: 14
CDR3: CASSLGALRYEQYF
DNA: TGTGCCAGCAGCCTAGGGGCCTTACGGTACGAGCAGTACTTC

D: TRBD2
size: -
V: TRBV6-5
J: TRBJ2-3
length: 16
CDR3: CASSLTSGGLTDTQYF
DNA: TGTGCCAGCAGTTTAACTAGCGGGGGCCTCACAGATACGCAGTATTTT

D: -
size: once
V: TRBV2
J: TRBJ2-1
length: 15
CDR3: CASTVGGSSYNEQFF
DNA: TGTGCCAGCACCGTAGGGGGAAGCTCCTACAATGAGCAGTTCTTC

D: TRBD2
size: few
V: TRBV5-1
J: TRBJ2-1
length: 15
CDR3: CASSLFSGGYNEQFF
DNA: TGCGCCAGCAGCTTGTTTAGCGGGGGGTACAATGAGCAGTTCTTC

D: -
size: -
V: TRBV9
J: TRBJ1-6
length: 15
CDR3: CASSVAAGSSSPLHF
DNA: TGTGCCAGCAGCGTAGCGGCAGGGTCCAGTTCACCCCTCCACTTT

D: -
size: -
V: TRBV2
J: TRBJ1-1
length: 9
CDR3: CAYGVEAFF
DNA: TGTGCCTACGGGGTCGAAGCTTTCTTT

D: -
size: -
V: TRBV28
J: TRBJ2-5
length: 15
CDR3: CASSFLAAGQETQYF
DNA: TGTGCCAGCAGTTTCTTAGCTGCAGGGCAAGAGACCCAGTACTTC

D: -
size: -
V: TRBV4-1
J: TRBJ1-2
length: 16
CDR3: CASSQVIGGIGDGYTF
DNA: TGCGCCAGCAGCCAAGTCATCGGGGGAATTGGGGATGGCTACACCTTC

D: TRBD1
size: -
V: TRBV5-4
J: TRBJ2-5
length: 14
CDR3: CASSIGTGQETQYF
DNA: TGTGCCAGCAGCATCGGGACAGGGCAAGAGACCCAGTACTTC

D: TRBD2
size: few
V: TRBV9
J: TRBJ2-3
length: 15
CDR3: CASSASGWSTDTQYF
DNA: TGTGCCAGCAGCGCTAGCGGGTGGAGCACAGATACGCAGTATTTT

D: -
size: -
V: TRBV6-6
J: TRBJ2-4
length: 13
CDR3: CASRELGGNIQYF
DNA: TGTGCCAGCCGGGAACTAGGTGGGAACATTCAGTACTTC

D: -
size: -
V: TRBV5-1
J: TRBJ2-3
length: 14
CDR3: CASSMGLGTDTQYF
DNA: TGCGCCAGCTCTATGGGGCTGGGCACAGATACGCAGTATTTT

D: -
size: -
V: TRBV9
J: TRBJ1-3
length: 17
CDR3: CASSVADGRSSGNTIYF
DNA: TGTGCCAGCAGCGTAGCCGATGGCCGGAGCTCTGGAAACACCATATATTTT

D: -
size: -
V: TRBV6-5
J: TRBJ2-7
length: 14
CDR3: CASSSPGSFDEQYF
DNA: TGTGCCAGCAGTTCCCCCGGGAGCTTTGACGAGCAGTACTTC

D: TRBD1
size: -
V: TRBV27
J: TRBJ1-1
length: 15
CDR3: CASSPSGTANTEAFF
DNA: TGTGCCAGCAGTCCTTCCGGGACAGCGAACACTGAAGCTTTCTTT

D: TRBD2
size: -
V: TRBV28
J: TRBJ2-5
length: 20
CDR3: CASSFYYEPRAGSAQETQYF
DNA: TGTGCCAGCAGTTTTTATTATGAACCCAGAGCGGGGAGTGCCCAAGAGACCCAGTACTTC

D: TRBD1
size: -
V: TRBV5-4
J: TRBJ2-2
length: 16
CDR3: CASSLARQGASGELFF
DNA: TGTGCCAGCAGCTTGGCCCGGCAGGGGGCGTCCGGGGAGCTGTTTTTT

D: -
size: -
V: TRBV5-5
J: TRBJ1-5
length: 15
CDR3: CASSPTFASNQPQHF
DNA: TGTGCCAGCAGCCCGACATTCGCCAGTAATCAGCCCCAGCATTTT

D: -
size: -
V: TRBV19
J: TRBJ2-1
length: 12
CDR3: CASSSTVNEQFF
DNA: TGTGCCAGTAGTTCAACGGTGAATGAGCAGTTCTTC

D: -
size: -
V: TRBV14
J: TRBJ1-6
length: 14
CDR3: CASSTSQGYSPLHF
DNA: TGTGCCAGCAGCACATCCCAGGGTTATTCACCCCTCCACTTT